These 3 T cell receptor beta chains came from one sample sequenced in a study of blood T cell repertoires in COVID-19. Here immunoSEQ multiplex PCR was the method, and the copy in TCRdb shows in-frame clones only, minus some. The sample carries roughly 97,000 clones, 80% to 90% recorded once. The sample consisted of peripheral blood. The receptors shown here come from a human donor in a cohort sampled during active COVID-19.

This chain connects TRBV28 to TRBJ2-2; D uncertain. There are 13 residues in the CDR3. The germline V gene has CDR1 MDHEN and CDR2 SYDVKM. V lost 5 bases to trimming and J lost 4 bases, with 8 bases between them. Here the CDR3 reads CASSPGRTGELFF. CDR3 sequence (DNA): TGTGCCAGCAGTCCTGGGCGCACCGGGGAGCTGTTTTTT.

In this sample, this clone turned up once. V usage is TRBV18 and J usage is TRBJ2-7; TRBD1 matches at 10 bases. V shed 3 bases, J shed 6 bases, and the junction held 8 bases outside the gene matches. Germline V gene lookup returns CDR1 KGHSH and CDR2 LQKENI. The CDR3 contains 15 residues. CDR3 in DNA: TGTGCCAGCTCACCCCCGGGACAGGGGTTCTCCGAGCAGTACTTC. Translated, it gives CASSPPGQGFSEQYF.

This clone showed up just a few times. The V gene is TRBV7-9, the J gene TRBJ1-5, with D perhaps TRBD1 (6 bases). Trimming removed 5 bases at V and 4 bases at J, with 12 bases between. The CDR3 covers 14 residues. CDR1 and CDR2 (germline): SEHNR, FQNEAQ (reference sequence). For the CDR3, the DNA is TGTGCCAGCAGCCCACAGGGTTGGAATCAGCCCCAGCATTTT. Its translation is CASSPQGWNQPQHF.